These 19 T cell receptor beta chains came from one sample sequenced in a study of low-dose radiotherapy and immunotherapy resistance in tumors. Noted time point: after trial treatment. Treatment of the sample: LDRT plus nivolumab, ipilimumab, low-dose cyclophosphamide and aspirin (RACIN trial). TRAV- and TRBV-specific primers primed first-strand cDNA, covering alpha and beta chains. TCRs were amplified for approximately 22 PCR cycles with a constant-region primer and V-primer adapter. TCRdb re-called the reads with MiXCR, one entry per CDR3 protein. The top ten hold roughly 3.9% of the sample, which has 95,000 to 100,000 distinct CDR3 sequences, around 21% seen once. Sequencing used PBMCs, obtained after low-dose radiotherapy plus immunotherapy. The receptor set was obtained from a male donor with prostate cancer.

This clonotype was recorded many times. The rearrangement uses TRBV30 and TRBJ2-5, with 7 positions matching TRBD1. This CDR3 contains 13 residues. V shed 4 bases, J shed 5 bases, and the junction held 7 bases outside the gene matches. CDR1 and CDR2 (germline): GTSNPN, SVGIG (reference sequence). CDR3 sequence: CAWNTGALETQYF. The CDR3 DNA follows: TGTGCCTGGAATACAGGGGCGTTGGAGACCCAGTACTTC. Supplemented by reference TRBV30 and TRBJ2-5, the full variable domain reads SQTIHQWPATLVQPVGSPLSLECTVEGTSNPNLYWYRQAAGRGLQLLFYSVGIGQISSEVPQNLSASRPQDRQFILSSKKLLLSDSGFYLCAWNTGALETQYFGPGTRLLVL.

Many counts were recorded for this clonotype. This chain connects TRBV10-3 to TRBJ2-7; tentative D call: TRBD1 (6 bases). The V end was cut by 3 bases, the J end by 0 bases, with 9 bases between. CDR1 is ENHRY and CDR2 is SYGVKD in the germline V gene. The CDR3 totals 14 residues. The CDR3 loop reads CAISEQGVSYEQYF. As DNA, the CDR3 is TGTGCCATCAGTGAACAGGGAGTCTCCTACGAGCAGTACTTC.

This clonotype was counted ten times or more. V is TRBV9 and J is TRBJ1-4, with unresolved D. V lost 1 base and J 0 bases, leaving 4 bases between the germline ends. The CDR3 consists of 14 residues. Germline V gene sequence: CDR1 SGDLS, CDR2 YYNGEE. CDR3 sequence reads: CASSVYSTNEKLFF. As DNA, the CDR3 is TGTGCCAGCAGCGTATATTCAACTAATGAAAAACTGTTTTTT.

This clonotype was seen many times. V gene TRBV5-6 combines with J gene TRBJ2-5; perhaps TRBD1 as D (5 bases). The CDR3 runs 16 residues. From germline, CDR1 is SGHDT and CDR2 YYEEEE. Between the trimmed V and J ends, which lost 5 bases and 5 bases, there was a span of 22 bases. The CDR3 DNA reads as TGTGCCAGCAGTCTCTCCACCACGACAGCCGGGGAGACCCAGTACTTC. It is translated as CASSLSTTTAGETQYF.

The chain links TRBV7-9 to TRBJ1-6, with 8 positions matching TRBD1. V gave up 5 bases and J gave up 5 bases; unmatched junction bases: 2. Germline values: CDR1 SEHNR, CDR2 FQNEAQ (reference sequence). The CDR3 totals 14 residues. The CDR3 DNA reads TGTGCCAGCAGCCCGGGACAGGATAATTCACCCCTCCACTTT. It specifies CASSPGQDNSPLHF.

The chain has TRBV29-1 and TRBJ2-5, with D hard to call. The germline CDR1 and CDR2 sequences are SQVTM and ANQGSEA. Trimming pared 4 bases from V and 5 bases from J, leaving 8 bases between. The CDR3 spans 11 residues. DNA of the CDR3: TGCAGCGTTGTTCCAGAGGAGACCCAGTACTTC. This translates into CSVVPEETQYF.

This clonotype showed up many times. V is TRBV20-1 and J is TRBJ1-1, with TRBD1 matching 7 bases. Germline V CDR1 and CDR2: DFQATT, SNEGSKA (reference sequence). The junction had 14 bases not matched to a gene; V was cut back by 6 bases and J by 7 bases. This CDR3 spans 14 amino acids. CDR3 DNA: TGCAGTGCACCCGGGTGGGACAGAGAGGGTGAAGCTTTCTTT. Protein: CSAPGWDREGEAFF.

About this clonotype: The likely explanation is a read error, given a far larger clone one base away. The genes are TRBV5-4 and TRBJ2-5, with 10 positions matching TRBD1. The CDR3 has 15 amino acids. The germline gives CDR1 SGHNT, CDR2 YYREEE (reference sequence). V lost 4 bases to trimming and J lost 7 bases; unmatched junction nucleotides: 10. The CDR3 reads CASSRGTGVGMTQYF. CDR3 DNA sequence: TGTGCCAGCAGCCGAGGGACAGGGGTTGGGATGACCCAGTACTTC.

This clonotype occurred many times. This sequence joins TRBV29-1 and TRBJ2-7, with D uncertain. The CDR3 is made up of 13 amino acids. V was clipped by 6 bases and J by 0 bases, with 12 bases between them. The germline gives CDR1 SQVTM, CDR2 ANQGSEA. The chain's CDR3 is CSVRDTNSYEQYF. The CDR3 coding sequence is TGCAGCGTCCGCGACACGAACTCCTACGAGCAGTACTTC.

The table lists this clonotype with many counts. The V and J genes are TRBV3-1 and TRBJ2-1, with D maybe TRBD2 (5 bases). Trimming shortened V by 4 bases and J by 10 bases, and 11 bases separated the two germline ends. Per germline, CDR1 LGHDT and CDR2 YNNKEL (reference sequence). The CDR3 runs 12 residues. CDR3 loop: CASSRPSGEQFF. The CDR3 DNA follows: TGTGCCAGCAGCCGCCCAAGCGGAGAGCAGTTCTTC.

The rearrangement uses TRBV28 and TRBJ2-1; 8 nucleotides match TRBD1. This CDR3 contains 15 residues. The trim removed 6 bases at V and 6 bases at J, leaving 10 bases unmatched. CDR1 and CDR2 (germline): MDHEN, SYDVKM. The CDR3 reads CASSHRGEVLNEQFF. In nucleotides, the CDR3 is TGTGCCAGCAGCCACAGGGGGGAAGTACTCAATGAGCAGTTCTTC.

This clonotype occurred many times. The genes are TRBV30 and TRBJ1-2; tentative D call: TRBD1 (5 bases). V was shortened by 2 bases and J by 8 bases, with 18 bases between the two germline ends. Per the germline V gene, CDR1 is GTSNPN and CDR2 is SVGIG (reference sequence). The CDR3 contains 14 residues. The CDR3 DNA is TGTGCCTGGAGTACACTTTCCGGACGGGGGGGCTACACCTTC. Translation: CAWSTLSGRGGYTF.

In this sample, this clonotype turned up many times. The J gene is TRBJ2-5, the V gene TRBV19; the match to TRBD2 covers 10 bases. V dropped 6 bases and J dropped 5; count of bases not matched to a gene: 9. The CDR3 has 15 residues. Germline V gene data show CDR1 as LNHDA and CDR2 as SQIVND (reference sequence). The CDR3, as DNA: TGTGCCAGTAGCGCACAGCGGGGGGGCCCTGAGACCCAGTACTTC. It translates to CASSAQRGGPETQYF.

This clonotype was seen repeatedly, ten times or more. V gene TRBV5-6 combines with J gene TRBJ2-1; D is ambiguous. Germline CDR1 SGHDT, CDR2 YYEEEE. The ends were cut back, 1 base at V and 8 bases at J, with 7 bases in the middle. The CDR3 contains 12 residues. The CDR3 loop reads CASSLSLYEQFF. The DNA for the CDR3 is TGTGCCAGCAGCTTGTCCCTTTATGAGCAGTTCTTC.

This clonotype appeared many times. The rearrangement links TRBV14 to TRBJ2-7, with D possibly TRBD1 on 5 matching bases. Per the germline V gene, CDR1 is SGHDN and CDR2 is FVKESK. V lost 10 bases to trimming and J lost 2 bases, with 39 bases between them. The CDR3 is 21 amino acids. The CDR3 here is CAIHCTHRTMANRPDAYEQYF. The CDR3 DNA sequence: TGTGCCATCCATTGTACCCACCGTACCATGGCCAACAGGCCTGACGCCTACGAGCAGTACTTC.

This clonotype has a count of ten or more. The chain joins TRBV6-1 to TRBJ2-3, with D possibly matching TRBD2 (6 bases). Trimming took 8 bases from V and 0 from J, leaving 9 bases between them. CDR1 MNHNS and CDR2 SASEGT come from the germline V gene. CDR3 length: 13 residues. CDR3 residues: CASGTLSTDTQYF. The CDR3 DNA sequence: TGTGCCAGCGGGACTCTTAGCACAGATACGCAGTATTTT.

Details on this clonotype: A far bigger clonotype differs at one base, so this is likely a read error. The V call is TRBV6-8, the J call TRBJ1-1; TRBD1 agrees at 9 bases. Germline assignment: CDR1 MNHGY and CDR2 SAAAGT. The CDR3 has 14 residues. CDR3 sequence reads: CASRRTGVRWEDFF. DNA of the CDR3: TGTGCCAGCAGGCGGACAGGGGTTAGGTGGGAAGATTTCTTT.

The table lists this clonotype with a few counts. The DNA of the CDR3 is TGTGCCAGCGCCCCAGCGGGGGGGCCCACAGATACGCAGTATTTT. Protein product: CASAPAGGPTDTQYF. The chain employs TRBV4-2 and TRBJ2-3; 10 bases fit TRBD2. This CDR3 has 15 amino acids. Trimming at V came to 8 bases and at J to 2 bases, leaving 7 bases not matched to a gene. Germline loops: CDR1 LGHNA, CDR2 YNFKEQ.

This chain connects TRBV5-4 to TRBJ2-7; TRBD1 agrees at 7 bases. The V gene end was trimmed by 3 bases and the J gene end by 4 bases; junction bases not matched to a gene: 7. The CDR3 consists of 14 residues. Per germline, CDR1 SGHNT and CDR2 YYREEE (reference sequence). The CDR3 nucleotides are TGTGCCAGCAGCTCCCGGGACAGACATTACGAGCAGTACTTC. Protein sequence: CASSSRDRHYEQYF.